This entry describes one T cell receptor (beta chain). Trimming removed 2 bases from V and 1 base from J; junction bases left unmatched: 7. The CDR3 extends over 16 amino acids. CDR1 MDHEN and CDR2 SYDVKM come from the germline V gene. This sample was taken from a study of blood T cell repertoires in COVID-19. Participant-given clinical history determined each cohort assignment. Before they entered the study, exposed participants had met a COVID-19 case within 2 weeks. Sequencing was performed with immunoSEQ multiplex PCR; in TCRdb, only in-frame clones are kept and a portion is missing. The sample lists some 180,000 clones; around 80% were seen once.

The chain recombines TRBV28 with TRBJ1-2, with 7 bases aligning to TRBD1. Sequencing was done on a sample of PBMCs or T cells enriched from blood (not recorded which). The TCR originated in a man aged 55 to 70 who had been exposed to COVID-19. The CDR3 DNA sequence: TGTGCCAGCAGTTTACCAAGGGACAGTCTTAACTATGGCTACACCTTC. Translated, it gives CASSLPRDSLNYGYTF.